This T cell receptor beta chain is drawn from a study of blood T cell repertoires in COVID-19. In the original analysis: Reference gene primer amplification gave estimated nucleated cell counts. The repertoire was sequenced with immunoSEQ multiplex PCR; TCRdb's copy has only in-frame clones and lacks some. That table gives V, J and clone size, and the DNA gave D and trimming. This table has about 210,000 clones, roughly nine tenths appearing once. CDR1 SQVTM and CDR2 ANQGSEA come from the germline V gene. V was pared by 8 bases and J by 1 base, with 19 bases between. The CDR3 runs to 15 residues. Sequencing used peripheral blood. V is TRBV29-1 and J is TRBJ2-3, with D perhaps TRBD2 (7 bases). The TCR was taken from a man aged 35-49 years with acute or convalescent COVID-19. The CDR3 DNA sequence: TGCAGCTCTGCGCTCGGGGGGCGGGGCACAGATACGCAGTATTTT. Translation: CSSALGGRGTDTQYF.